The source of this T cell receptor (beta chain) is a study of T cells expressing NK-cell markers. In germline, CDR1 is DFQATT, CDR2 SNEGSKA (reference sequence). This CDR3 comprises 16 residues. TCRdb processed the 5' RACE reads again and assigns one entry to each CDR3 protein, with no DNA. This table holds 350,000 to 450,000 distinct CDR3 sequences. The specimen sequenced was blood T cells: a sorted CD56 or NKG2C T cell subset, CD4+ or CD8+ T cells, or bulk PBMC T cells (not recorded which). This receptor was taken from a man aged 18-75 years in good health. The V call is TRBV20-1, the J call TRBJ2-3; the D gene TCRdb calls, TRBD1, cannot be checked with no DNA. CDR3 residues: CSATKGGGRVLDTQYF.